These 23 T cell receptor beta chains were sequenced from one sample in a study of blood T cell repertoires in COVID-19. Clones were read by immunoSEQ multiplex PCR, and TCRdb kept only the in-frame ones, dropping some. The sample has about 76,000 clones, approximately 86% seen once. The sequencing sample was made of peripheral blood. The source is a human donor in a cohort sampled during active COVID-19.

The chain is built from TRBV24-1 and TRBJ1-5; unclear D gene. Germline V CDR1 and CDR2: KGHDR, SFDVKD. V shed 5 bases and J shed 6 bases, with 7 bases lying between them. The CDR3 loop spans 12 amino acids. Here the CDR3 DNA reads TGTGCCACCAGTGCCTACGGTCAGCCCCAGCATTTT. It translates to CATSAYGQPQHF.

The V and J genes are TRBV7-9 and TRBJ2-1, with D maybe TRBD1 (5 bases). Per germline, CDR1 SEHNR and CDR2 FQNEAQ (reference sequence). The V and J ends lost 4 bases and 8 bases respectively, with 9 bases between them. The CDR3 spans 12 residues. This CDR3 is CASSSQGDEQFF. CDR3 nucleotide sequence: TGTGCCAGCAGCTCGCAGGGCGATGAGCAGTTCTTC.

The chain is built from TRBV27 and TRBJ2-1, with TRBD2 identical over 8 bases. The V gene end was trimmed by 5 bases and the J gene end by 7 bases; junction bases not matched to a gene: 4. The CDR3 contains 13 residues. Germline V gene data show CDR1 as MNHEY and CDR2 as SMNVEV (reference sequence). The CDR3 region has the DNA TGTGCCAGCAGTCTTCGACTAGCGAATGAGCAGTTCTTC. Its translation: CASSLRLANEQFF.

V gene TRBV7-9 combines with J gene TRBJ2-7; maybe TRBD1 (5 bases). Germline V lookup: CDR1 SEHNR, CDR2 FQNEAQ (reference sequence). The CDR3 is made up of 12 amino acids. V lost 5 bases and J lost 5, with 10 bases in between. CDR3 region: CASSTGYHEQYF. The CDR3 DNA is TGTGCCAGCAGCACAGGATACCACGAGCAGTACTTC.

V usage is TRBV5-1 and J usage is TRBJ2-1; TRBD2 agrees at 12 bases. Per germline, CDR1 SGHRS and CDR2 YFSETQ. V was pared by 6 bases and J by 1 base, with 14 bases of the junction left unmatched. The CDR3 loop spans 19 amino acids. The CDR3, as DNA: TGCGCCAGCAAGCCAATGACTAGCGGGAGTAAGGGATCCTACAATGAGCAGTTCTTC. Translating it yields CASKPMTSGSKGSYNEQFF.

The chain joins TRBV5-3 to TRBJ2-7, with D unresolved. TRBV5-3 counts as an open reading frame of uncertain function. V lost 0 bases and J lost 9, with 4 bases in between. The CDR3 extends over 10 amino acids. The CDR3 is CARSLERQYF. The CDR3 DNA is TGTGCCAGAAGCTTGGAGAGGCAGTACTTC.

The V and J genes are TRBV5-1 and TRBJ1-2; D may be TRBD1 (5 bases). Trimming stripped 3 bases from V and 6 bases from J, with 15 bases between. Germline V lookup: CDR1 SGHRS, CDR2 YFSETQ. This CDR3 region has 14 residues. In DNA, the CDR3 is TGCGCCAGCAGCTCGCCCGACAGACAACATGGCTACACCTTC. Its protein is CASSSPDRQHGYTF.

The chain recombines TRBV20-1 with TRBJ2-1; 7 positions agree with TRBD1. Germline-derived CDR1 and CDR2 are DFQATT and SNEGSKA (reference sequence). CDR3 size: 11 residues. V shed 4 bases and J 6 bases; nucleotides not matched to a gene: 0. CDR3 region: CSATGGNEQFF. CDR3 in DNA: TGCAGTGCTACAGGGGGCAATGAGCAGTTCTTC.

J is TRBJ1-3 and V is TRBV6-1, with D unclear. Trimming cost V 0 bases and J 0 bases, with 9 bases left between them. Germline V lookup: CDR1 MNHNS, CDR2 SASEGT. The CDR3 totals 16 residues. The CDR3 coding sequence is TGTGCCAGCAGTGAAGCGCGAGGGTTCTCTGGAAACACCATATATTTT. This gives the protein CASSEARGFSGNTIYF.

This chain links TRBV27 with TRBJ1-3; no definite D call. The V end lost 3 bases, the J end lost 0 bases, and 3 bases lay between the germline ends. The CDR3 has 13 amino acids. Germline lookup yields CDR1 MNHEY and CDR2 SMNVEV (reference sequence). The CDR3 region has the DNA TGTGCCAGCAGTTTCCTCTCTGGAAACACCATATATTTT. Protein sequence: CASSFLSGNTIYF.

V is TRBV5-1 and J is TRBJ2-1; 7 positions match TRBD2. With 4 bases clipped from V and 4 bases from J, the junction kept 8 bases outside the gene matches. Germline assignment: CDR1 SGHRS and CDR2 YFSETQ. The CDR3 contains 15 residues. CDR3 coding DNA: TGCGCCAGCAGCCCGGGGAGGGCGGGATACAATGAGCAGTTCTTC. Its protein product is CASSPGRAGYNEQFF.

J is TRBJ1-5 and V is TRBV30; 9 bases map to TRBD1. This CDR3 region has 15 residues. V lost 0 bases and J lost 6; bases outside the gene matches: 6. Germline CDR1 GTSNPN, CDR2 SVGIG (reference sequence). The CDR3 is CAWSVGDRVGQPQHF. The CDR3 bases are TGTGCCTGGAGTGTAGGGGACAGGGTTGGTCAGCCCCAGCATTTT.

CDR3: CASRLQSPTEAFF. The CDR3 coding sequence is TGTGCCAGCAGGCTACAGTCGCCCACTGAAGCTTTCTTT. J is TRBJ1-1 and V is TRBV28, with D uncertain. The CDR3 spans 13 residues. Germline V gene data show CDR1 as MDHEN and CDR2 as SYDVKM. V shed 6 bases and J shed 4 bases, with 12 bases lying between them.

The count of this clone is one. The J gene is TRBJ2-2, the V gene TRBV21-1; TRBD2 reflects the table's D call only, with no check against the DNA. TRBV21-1 is described as a pseudogene. The CDR3 has 16 residues. The CDR3 sequence: CASSKEEVGKTGELFF. The CDR3 region has the DNA TGTGCCAGCAGCAAAGAGGAGGTTGGGAAAACCGGGGAGCTGTTTTTT.

The chain employs TRBV6-1 and TRBJ1-1; no clear D gene. The V gene lost 3 bases and the J gene lost 4 bases, with 15 bases spanning the gap. There are 15 residues in the CDR3. The V gene's germline CDR1 is MNHNS and CDR2 SASEGT. CDR3 residues: CASSEHGGEGTEAFF. Written as DNA, the CDR3 is TGTGCCAGCAGTGAGCACGGCGGGGAGGGCACTGAAGCTTTCTTT.

This sequence joins TRBV6-5 and TRBJ2-2, with 7 bases fitting TRBD1. Trimming at V came to 4 bases and at J to 4 bases, leaving 3 bases not matched to a gene. CDR3 length: 14 residues. Germline V CDR1 and CDR2: MNHEY, SVGAGI. CDR3 DNA sequence: TGTGCCAGCAGTTCGACAGGGCTCACCGGGGAGCTGTTTTTT. As protein: CASSSTGLTGELFF.

On this clone: The same CDR3 can be traced to other DNA sequences in this sample. The chain combines TRBV9 with TRBJ2-7; 7 bases are shared with TRBD1. V gave up 2 bases and J gave up 0 bases; unmatched junction bases: 2. Per germline, CDR1 SGDLS and CDR2 YYNGEE. The CDR3 sequence is 14 residues long. CDR3 protein: CASSVTGNSYEQYF. The CDR3, as DNA: TGTGCCAGCAGCGTGACAGGGAACTCCTACGAGCAGTACTTC. The entire variable domain, with the rest obtained from reference TRBV9 and TRBJ2-7, is as follows: DSGVTQTPKHLITATGQRVTLRCSPRSGDLSVYWYQQSLDQGLQFLIQYYNGEERAKGNILERFSAQQFPDLHSELNLSSLELGDSALYFCASSVTGNSYEQYFGPGTRLTVT.

The chain recombines TRBV27 with TRBJ1-6; 7 bases are a match to TRBD1. Germline CDR1 is MNHEY and CDR2 is SMNVEV (reference sequence). The CDR3 extends over 13 amino acids. The V segment lost 5 bases and the J segment 14 bases; nucleotides outside the gene matches: 9. The CDR3 bases are TGTGCCAGCAGTGCTTGGGGACAGCCGACCCTCCACTTT. It is translated as CASSAWGQPTLHF.

In its sample, this clone was seen once. The rearrangement links TRBV6-1 to TRBJ2-7; perhaps TRBD1 as D (5 bases). The CDR3 totals 18 residues. Germline V gene data show CDR1 as MNHNS and CDR2 as SASEGT. Trimming left V 2 bases short and J 3 bases short, with 23 bases between. This CDR3 is CASSEKIPGRQRFYEQYF. The CDR3 DNA follows: TGTGCCAGCAGTGAAAAGATACCGGGTCGACAGAGGTTCTACGAGCAGTACTTC.

This CDR3 is CASSTTGQATQYF. CDR3 in DNA: TGTGCCAGTAGTACAACCGGACAGGCGACCCAGTACTTC. The chain is built from TRBV19 and TRBJ2-5, with TRBD1 identical over 7 bases. Germline V gives CDR1 LNHDA, CDR2 SQIVND (reference sequence). The CDR3 sequence is 13 residues long. V lost 4 bases and J lost 7; bases outside the gene matches: 6.

J is TRBJ1-5 and V is TRBV19, with 12 bases matching TRBD1. The V gene end was trimmed by 6 bases and the J gene end by 6 bases; junction bases not matched to a gene: 9. Germline V gene lookup returns CDR1 LNHDA and CDR2 SQIVND (reference sequence). The CDR3 consists of 16 residues. The CDR3 DNA sequence: TGTGCCAGTAGGGTAATGGGACAGGGGGCAAGTCAGCCCCAGCATTTT. As protein: CASRVMGQGASQPQHF. Variable domain in full (rest from reference TRBV19 and TRBJ1-5): DGGITQSPKYLFRKEGQNVTLSCEQNLNHDAMYWYRQDPGQGLRLIYYSQIVNDFQKGDIAEGYSVSREKKESFPLTVTSAQKNPTAFYLCASRVMGQGASQPQHFGDGTRLSIL.

This rearrangement joins TRBV5-1 to TRBJ2-7; TRBD2 matches at 10 bases. The V gene's germline CDR1 is SGHRS and CDR2 YFSETQ. This CDR3 has 15 amino acids. The J segment lost 4 bases and the V segment lost 4 bases, leaving 8 bases of the junction unmatched. CDR3 DNA sequence: TGCGCCAGCAGCCGGACCGGACTAGCGGTATACGAGCAGTACTTC. This encodes CASSRTGLAVYEQYF.

This clone was picked up many times. The rearrangement uses TRBV19 and TRBJ1-1; D not certain. The CDR3 has 17 amino acids. Trimming stripped 4 bases from V and 5 bases from J, with 23 bases between. Germline CDR1 is LNHDA and CDR2 is SQIVND (reference sequence). In nucleotides, the CDR3 is TGTGCCAGTAGTAAGGGTGACTTTCAATTGAGGAGGACTGAAGCTTTCTTT. Translated, it gives CASSKGDFQLRRTEAFF.